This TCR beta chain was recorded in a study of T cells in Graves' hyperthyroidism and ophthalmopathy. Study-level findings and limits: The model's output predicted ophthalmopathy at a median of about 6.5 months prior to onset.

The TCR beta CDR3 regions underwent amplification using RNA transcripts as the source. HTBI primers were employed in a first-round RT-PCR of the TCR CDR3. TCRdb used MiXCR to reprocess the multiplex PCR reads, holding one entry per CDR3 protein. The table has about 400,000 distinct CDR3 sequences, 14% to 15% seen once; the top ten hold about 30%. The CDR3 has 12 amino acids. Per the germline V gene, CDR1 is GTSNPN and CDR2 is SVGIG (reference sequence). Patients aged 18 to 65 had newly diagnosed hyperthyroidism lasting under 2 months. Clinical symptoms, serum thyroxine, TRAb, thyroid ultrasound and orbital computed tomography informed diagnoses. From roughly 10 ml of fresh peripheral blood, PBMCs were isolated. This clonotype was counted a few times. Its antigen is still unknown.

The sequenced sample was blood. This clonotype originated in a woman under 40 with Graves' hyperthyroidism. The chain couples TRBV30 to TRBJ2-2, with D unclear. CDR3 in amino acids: CARTGFTGELFF. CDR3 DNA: TGTGCAAGGACCGGGTTTACCGGGGAGCTGTTTTTT.